Following are 9 T cell receptor beta chains from one sample sequenced in a study of shared T cell receptors in the human thymus. Profiling relied on immunoSEQ multiplex PCR, and the TCRdb table lists in-frame clones only, not all of them. The sample carries about 660,000 clones, approximately 87% recorded once. Separately, the same data were catalogued under a study of human thymus T cells.

The specimen was thymocytes. The source is a boy younger than two with a congenital heart defect.

V is TRBV27 and J is TRBJ2-1; tentatively, D is TRBD2 (6 bases). CDR1 and CDR2 from the germline V gene are MNHEY and SMNVEV (reference sequence). This CDR3 region has 13 residues. Trimming took 0 bases from V and 12 from J, leaving 12 bases between them. The CDR3: CASSLSGGTLQFF. In nucleotides, the CDR3 is TGTGCCAGCAGTTTATCTGGCGGGACTTTGCAGTTCTTC.

The J gene is TRBJ2-7, the V gene TRBV5-1, with TRBD2 matching 12 bases. The CDR3 spans 16 residues. Trimming removed 6 bases from V and 0 bases from J; junction bases left unmatched: 7. Germline V gene data show CDR1 as SGHRS and CDR2 as YFSETQ. The CDR3 region is CASTQTSGSTSYEQYF. DNA of the CDR3: TGCGCCAGCACCCAGACTAGCGGGAGCACCTCCTACGAGCAGTACTTC.

CDR3 in amino acids: CASRSPGTSGRHEQYF. The CDR3, as DNA: TGTGCCAGCCGAAGTCCTGGGACTAGCGGGAGGCACGAGCAGTACTTC. The rearrangement links TRBV7-2 to TRBJ2-7; TRBD2 matches at 15 bases. Per germline, CDR1 SGHTA and CDR2 FQGNSA. V was pared by 8 bases and J by 5 bases, with 10 bases of the junction left unmatched. The CDR3 contains 16 residues.

The CDR3 DNA follows: TGTGCCAGCAGCCAAGCGGATGGGAGGCAGCCCCTAGCCAAAAACATTCAGTACTTC. Translation: CASSQADGRQPLAKNIQYF. The rearrangement uses TRBV14 and TRBJ2-4; D may be TRBD2 (6 bases). The V end was cut by 1 base, the J end by 0 bases, with 19 bases between. The V gene's germline CDR1 is SGHDN and CDR2 FVKESK. CDR3 length equals 19 residues.

The V gene is TRBV12-2, the J gene TRBJ1-1. TRBV12-2 is reported as a pseudogene. CDR3 size: 14 residues. The CDR3 reads CASRLRFVRTEAFF. The CDR3 DNA is TGTGCAAGTCGCTTAAGGTTCGTGAGGACTGAAGCTTTCTTT.

This rearrangement joins TRBV7-9 to TRBJ1-2; 8 bases agree with TRBD1. V trimming: 1 base; J trimming: 3 bases; junction bases outside the gene matches: 4. The CDR3 extends over 15 amino acids. The germline V gene has CDR1 SEHNR and CDR2 FQNEAQ (reference sequence). CDR3 loop: CASSLVRGRDYGYTF. As DNA, the CDR3 is TGTGCCAGCAGCTTAGTCAGGGGGCGAGACTATGGCTACACCTTC. Full variable domain (remainder filled in from reference TRBV7-9 and TRBJ1-2): DTGVSQNPRHKITKRGQNVTFRCDPISEHNRLYWYRQTLGQGPEFLTYFQNEAQLEKSRLLSDRFSAERPKGSFSTLEIQRTEQGDSAMYLCASSLVRGRDYGYTFGSGTRLTVV.

The genes are TRBV7-2 and TRBJ2-7; 10 bases fit TRBD1. The CDR3 runs to 15 residues. With 5 bases clipped from V and 5 bases from J, the junction kept 9 bases outside the gene matches. Germline V gene lookup returns CDR1 SGHTA and CDR2 FQGNSA. Written as DNA, the CDR3 is TGTGCCAGCAGCCCTGGGACAGGGGAGGCCCACGAGCAGTACTTC. This translates into CASSPGTGEAHEQYF.

The chain links TRBV11-3 to TRBJ2-2; tentative D call: TRBD1 (6 bases). V was cut by 3 bases and J by 0 bases, with 8 bases left in between. This CDR3 region has 15 residues. Germline V gene sequence: CDR1 SGHNT, CDR2 YENEEA. CDR3 region: CASSFEGANTGELFF. Written as DNA, the CDR3 is TGTGCCAGCAGCTTTGAGGGGGCGAACACCGGGGAGCTGTTTTTT.

V is TRBV19 and J is TRBJ2-3; 11 positions match TRBD2. CDR1 and CDR2 from the germline V gene are LNHDA and SQIVND (reference sequence). The CDR3 has 16 amino acids. The V segment lost 3 bases and the J segment 3 bases; nucleotides outside the gene matches: 5. Here the CDR3 reads CASSIAGLAETDTQYF. Here the CDR3 DNA reads TGTGCCAGTAGTATCGCGGGACTAGCGGAAACAGATACGCAGTATTTT.